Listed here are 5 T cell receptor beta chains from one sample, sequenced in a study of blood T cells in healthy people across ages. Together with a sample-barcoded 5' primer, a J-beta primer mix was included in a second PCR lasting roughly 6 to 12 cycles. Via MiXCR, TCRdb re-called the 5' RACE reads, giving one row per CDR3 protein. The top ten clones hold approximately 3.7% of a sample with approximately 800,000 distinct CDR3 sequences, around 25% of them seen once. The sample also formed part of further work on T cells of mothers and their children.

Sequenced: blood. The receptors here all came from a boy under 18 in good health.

The DNA of the CDR3 is TGCAGCGTTCCCGGGAGAGGCTCCCCCTACGAGCAGTACTTC. Its protein product is CSVPGRGSPYEQYF. This rearrangement joins TRBV29-1 to TRBJ2-7, with D possibly matching TRBD2 (6 bases). Germline-derived CDR1 and CDR2 are SQVTM and ANQGSEA. Deletions cut 5 bases from V and 2 bases from J, with 16 bases between. This CDR3 spans 14 amino acids.

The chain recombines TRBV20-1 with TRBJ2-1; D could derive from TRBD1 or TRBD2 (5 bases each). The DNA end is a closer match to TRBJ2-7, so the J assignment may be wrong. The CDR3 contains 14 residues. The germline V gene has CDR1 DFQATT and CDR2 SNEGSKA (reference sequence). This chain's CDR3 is CSARGVGDLYEQYF. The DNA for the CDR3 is TGCAGTGCTAGAGGAGTGGGGGACCTCTACGAGCAGTACTTC.

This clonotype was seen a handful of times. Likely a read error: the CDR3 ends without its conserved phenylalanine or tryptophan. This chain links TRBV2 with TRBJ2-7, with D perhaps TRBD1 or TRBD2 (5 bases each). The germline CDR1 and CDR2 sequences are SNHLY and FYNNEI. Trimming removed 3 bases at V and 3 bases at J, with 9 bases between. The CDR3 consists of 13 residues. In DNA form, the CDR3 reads TGTGCCAGCAGTGATGCTGGGGGCTACGAGCAGTACCTC. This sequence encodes CASSDAGGYEQYL.

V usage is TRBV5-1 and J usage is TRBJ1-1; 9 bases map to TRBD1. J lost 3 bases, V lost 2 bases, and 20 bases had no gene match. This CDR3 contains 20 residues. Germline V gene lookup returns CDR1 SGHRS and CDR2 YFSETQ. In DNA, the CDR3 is TGCGCCAGCAGCTTAAGTTGGTCTGACAGGGGGGAAGAGTCGGACACTGAAGCTTTCTTT. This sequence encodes CASSLSWSDRGEESDTEAFF.

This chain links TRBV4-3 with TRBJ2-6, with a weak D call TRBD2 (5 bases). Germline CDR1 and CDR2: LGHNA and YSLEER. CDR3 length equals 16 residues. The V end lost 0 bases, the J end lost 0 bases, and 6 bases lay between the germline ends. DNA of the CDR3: TGCGCCAGCAGCCAAGATGGGAGCTCTGGGGCCAACGTCCTGACTTTC. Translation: CASSQDGSSGANVLTF.